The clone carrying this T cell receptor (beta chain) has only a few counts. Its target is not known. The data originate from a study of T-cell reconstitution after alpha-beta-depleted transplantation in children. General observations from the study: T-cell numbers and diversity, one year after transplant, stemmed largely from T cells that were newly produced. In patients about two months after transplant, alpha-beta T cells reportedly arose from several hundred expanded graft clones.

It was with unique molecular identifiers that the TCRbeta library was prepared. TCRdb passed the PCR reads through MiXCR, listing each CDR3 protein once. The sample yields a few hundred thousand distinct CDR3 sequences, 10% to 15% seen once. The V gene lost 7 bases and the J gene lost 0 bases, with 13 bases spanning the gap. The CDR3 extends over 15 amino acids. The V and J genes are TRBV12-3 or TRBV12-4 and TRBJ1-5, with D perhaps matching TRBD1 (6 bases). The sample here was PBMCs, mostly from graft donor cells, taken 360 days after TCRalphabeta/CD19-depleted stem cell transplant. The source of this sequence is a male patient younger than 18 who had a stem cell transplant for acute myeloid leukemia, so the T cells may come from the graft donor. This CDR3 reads CASTVTGVSNQPQHF. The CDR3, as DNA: TGTGCCAGCACTGTGACAGGTGTTAGCAATCAGCCCCAGCATTTT.